This T cell receptor beta chain came from a study of blood T cell repertoires in COVID-19. Study-level background: T cells, B-cell-depleted T cells, or PBMCs supplied cDNA or gDNA.

CDR1 is SGHRS and CDR2 is YFSETQ in the germline V gene. The CDR3 covers 14 residues. Deletions cut 0 bases from V and 8 bases from J, with 12 bases between. Per the authors' pipeline: Amplified reference gene primers provided the basis for estimating nucleated cell counts. The repertoire was sequenced with immunoSEQ multiplex PCR; TCRdb's copy has only in-frame clones and lacks some. D and trimming were read from the DNA, whereas the V and J calls and clone size are those reported in that table. The sample shows 70,000 to 80,000 clones, over 75% of them seen only once. The TCR was taken from a man over 45 with acute or convalescent COVID-19. This sequence joins TRBV5-1 and TRBJ1-3; possible D gene TRBD1, 5 bases. Sequencing used peripheral blood. The CDR3 is CASSLGASQDTIYF. In DNA, the CDR3 is TGCGCCAGCAGCTTGGGGGCATCACAGGACACCATATATTTT.